This T cell receptor (beta chain) was observed in a study of identical twins. The CDR3 loop spans 12 amino acids. With 3 bases removed from V and 10 bases from J, the gap between germline ends came to 10 bases. The germline CDR1 and CDR2 sequences are ENHRY and SYGVKD. TCRdb itself ran the 5' RACE reads through MiXCR, one entry per CDR3 protein. The table includes 550,000 to 700,000 distinct CDR3 sequences, approximately 22% detected once. Study-wide findings and caveats: Whereas memory repertoires showed no such difference, abundant cord blood beta clonotypes carried fewer insertions.

For this clonotype: Its target is not known.

These data were also reused for a study on T cells expressing NK-cell markers.

The rearrangement uses TRBV10-3 and TRBJ1-5; D is possibly TRBD1 (6 bases). The receptor's source is a woman in her late teens or twenties in good health. The sample taken for sequencing was PBMCs. The CDR3, as DNA: TGTGCCATCAGTGAAGGGGGTAAACCCCAGCATTTT. Translation gives CAISEGGKPQHF.